This T cell receptor beta chain was obtained from a study of shared clonotypes between healthy human individuals (dated by TCRdb to 2018 to 2021). For the wider study: A few men and a couple of women, aged 18 to 49 years, made up the cohort. Leukapheresis yielded between about 0.85 and 10 billion PBMCs per donor. Blood TCR repertoires of about 5 healthy adults were deeply sequenced to estimate repertoire size and the extent of clonotype sharing between individuals. Per donor, three plates each were used for CD4 naive and CD4 memory, two for CD8 naive, and one for CD8 memory. Different laboratories and diverse techniques were used to prepare libraries and sequence TCR repertoires, to increase sequencing depth and limit assay-specific biases.

Using the deep immunoSEQ assay, TCR CDR3 regions were amplified from genomic DNA by multiplex PCR. Extracted genomic DNA from each cell subset was spread evenly across all wells of several immunoSEQ 96-well plates, with each plate serving as a replicate. For sorted subsets, each replicate PCR was loaded with roughly 190 ng genomic DNA, equivalent to 30,000 to 35,000 T cell genomes. Purified libraries were quantified with a Qubit 3.0 fluorometer, sized on a Bioanalyzer 2100, and re-quantified with the KAPA Library Quantification kit. Every immunoSEQ 96-well plate was sequenced on a separate single-read 150-cycle Illumina NextSeq 550 flow cell. On the authors' methods: Because only junctional sequences without quality scores were contained in the immunoSEQ output, filtering matching that applied to full-length reads could not be performed. Sequences were annotated with PyIR, a Python wrapper for IgBLAST v1.9, and V/J genes and CDR3 were assigned using IMGT germline references. Reads were filtered out if the reads had weak V/J assignments (E-value above 1e-6), no CDR3, stop codons, out-of-frame junctions, or ambiguous translated residues. V3J clonotypes were defined as sequences sharing the same inferred V gene, J gene, and CDR3 amino acid sequence. Percentage overlap between repertoires was calculated by dividing the number of shared unique clonotypes by the size of the smaller repertoire. RTK rarefaction, the Chao1 estimator, and Recon v2.1 estimates of unobserved clonotypes were used to assess repertoire richness. OLGA was used to compute generation probabilities for all TCRbeta clonotypes that the gDNA method yielded from a few donors. In its TCRdb copy, this immuneACCESS table keeps in-frame sequences only and misses some clones. Where compared with another copy, unresolved V genes explain less than half of these, and the others have no known cause. Clone size and the V and J calls come from that table; the DNA yielded D and trimming. Across this sample there are about 680,000 clones, with about two thirds seen only once. The ten largest make up 1.8% of the sample.

With respect to this clone: Its antigen is still unknown. Qualities for individual bases were not recorded, and no much larger clone is one base off.

Paper-wide results and their limitations: Sampling was restricted to blood, and TCR repertoires in tissues likely differ from the TCR repertoires found in blood. Based on pairwise subsampling, the degree of clonotype sharing among donors was expected to be affected by sequencing depth. Even with the large sequencing depth, rarefaction of the sorted-subset datasets indicated that sequencing was incomplete. Sharing across a few donors was observed for approximately 5% of naive CD4, under 4% of naive CD8, roughly 2.4% of memory CD4, and about 0.4% of memory CD8 clonotypes. Larger estimated clonotype richness was generally found for naive subsets than for memory subsets. Compared with non-shared clonotypes, clonotypes shared by all four sorted-subset donors had higher generation probabilities. The small number of donors limited the genetic and exposure-history diversity represented.

Healthy HIV-negative adults with no recently reported acute infections or vaccinations were included as donors. Every donor was a Caucasian adult living in Nashville, Tennessee, USA. CD4+ T cells were enriched by magnetic negative selection; naive cells were then positively selected on CD45RA, and the negative fraction formed the memory subset. After blood collection by leukapheresis, PBMCs were isolated using Ficoll-Histopaque density gradient centrifugation and then cryopreserved in the vapor phase of liquid nitrogen. Analytical flow cytometry was used to check the purity and quantity of each magnetically sorted T cell population. Genomic DNA was isolated from each sorted fraction and quantified by UV absorbance on a Nanodrop 2000c. Ends trimmed: V by 6 bases, J by 5 bases; bases unmatched to a gene: 5. The germline V gene encodes CDR1 MDHEN and CDR2 SYDVKM. Measured from the cysteine to the phenylalanine, the CDR3 is 13 residues long. Of all the DNA, just the CDR3 is kept, 39 bases in frame from base 1.

The receptor chain draws on TRBV28 and TRBJ2-7; 9 of the junction bases match TRBD1. Sequencing was done on a sample of memory CD4+ T cells sorted from blood. Sample cell subset or site, as interpreted from the label and publication: CD45RA-negative fraction. This receptor was taken from a woman between 25 and 40 years old in good health. This receptor has the CDR3 CASRPGTGNEQYF. At the DNA level, the sequence is TGTGCCAGCAGGCCGGGGACAGGGAACGAGCAGTACTTC.